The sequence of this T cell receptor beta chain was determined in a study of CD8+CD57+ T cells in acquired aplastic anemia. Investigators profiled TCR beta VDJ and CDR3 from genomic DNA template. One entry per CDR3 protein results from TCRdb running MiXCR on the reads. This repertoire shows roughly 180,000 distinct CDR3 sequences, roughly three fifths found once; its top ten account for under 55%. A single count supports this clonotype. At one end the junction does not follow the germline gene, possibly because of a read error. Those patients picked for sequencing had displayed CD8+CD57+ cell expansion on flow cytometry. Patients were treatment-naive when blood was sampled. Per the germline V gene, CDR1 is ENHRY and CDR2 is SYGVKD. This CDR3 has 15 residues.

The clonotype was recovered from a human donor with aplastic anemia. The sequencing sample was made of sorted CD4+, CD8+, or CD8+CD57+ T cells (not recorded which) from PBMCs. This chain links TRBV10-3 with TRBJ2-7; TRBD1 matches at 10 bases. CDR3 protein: CASSFSTGGSSEQYF. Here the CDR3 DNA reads TGTGCCAGCAGTTTTTCGACAGGGGGCTCCTCCGAGCAGTACTTC.